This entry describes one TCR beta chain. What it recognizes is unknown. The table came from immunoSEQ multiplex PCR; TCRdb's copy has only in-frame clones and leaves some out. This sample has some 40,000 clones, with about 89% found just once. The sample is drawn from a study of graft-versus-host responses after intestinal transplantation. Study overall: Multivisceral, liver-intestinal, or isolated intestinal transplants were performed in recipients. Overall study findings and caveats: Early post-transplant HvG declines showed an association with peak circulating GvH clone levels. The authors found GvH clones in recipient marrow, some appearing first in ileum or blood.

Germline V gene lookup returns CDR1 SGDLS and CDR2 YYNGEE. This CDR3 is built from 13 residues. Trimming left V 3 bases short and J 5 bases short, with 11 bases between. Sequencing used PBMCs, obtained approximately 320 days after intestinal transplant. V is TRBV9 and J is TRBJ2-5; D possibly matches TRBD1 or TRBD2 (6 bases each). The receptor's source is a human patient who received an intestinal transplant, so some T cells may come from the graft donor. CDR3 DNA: TGTGCCAGCAGCGGGGGGGCGGCTGAGACCCAGTACTTC. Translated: CASSGGAAETQYF.